The present entry profiles one T cell receptor (beta chain) with its context. Its antigen is undetermined. The data were taken from a study of cytomegalovirus exposure and HLA in healthy donors. Turning to the study itself: About 80 million unique TCR sequences came from HLA-typed donors in an early release. Ancestry clustering placed 81% of approximately 370 genotyped donors in the Caucasian-associated cluster. Study-wide results and limits: A link between a missense DCLRE1C variant and TCR beta V- and J-gene trimming emerged from a later analysis. Under in vitro conditions, a few CMV-associated chains were confirmed as specific for CMV antigens.

PCR primers comprised 60 Vbeta and 13 Jbeta primers. Sequencing used immunoSEQ multiplex PCR; TCRdb keeps in-frame clones, though not all of them. The sample yields around 150,000 clones, roughly 80% seen once. The V gene end was trimmed by 4 bases and the J gene end by 2 bases; junction bases not matched to a gene: 6. Germline CDR1 is PRHDT and CDR2 is FYEKMQ (reference sequence). The CDR3 loop spans 16 amino acids. The clonotype was recovered from a man between 18 and 29 years old in good health and CMV-seropositive. The rearrangement links TRBV13 to TRBJ2-5; 11 bases agree with TRBD2. The sequenced sample was PBMCs. The CDR3 loop reads CASSSETSGTQETQYF. The CDR3 DNA reads TGTGCCAGCAGCTCCGAGACTAGCGGGACACAAGAGACCCAGTACTTC.